This T cell receptor beta chain was found in a study of blood T cell repertoires in COVID-19. This CDR3 is built from 13 residues. V lost 5 bases and J lost 4; bases outside the gene matches: 4. The method was immunoSEQ multiplex PCR; TCRdb's version includes in-frame clones alone and lacks a portion of them. The sample has 240,000 or so clones; just under 90% are singletons. Sequences were obtained from PBMCs or T cells enriched from blood (not recorded which). The origin of this receptor is a man aged 50 or older who had been exposed to COVID-19. This chain uses TRBV12-3 or TRBV12-4 with TRBJ1-2; TRBD1 matches 7 bases. As DNA, the CDR3 is TGTGCCAGCAGTCCCGGGACAGCCTATGGCTACACCTTC. It specifies CASSPGTAYGYTF.